Sequencing of this T cell receptor beta chain was carried out in a study of technical replicates of blood from a handful of donors. Germline CDR1 SNHLY, CDR2 FYNNEI. The CDR3 spans 15 residues. V lost 7 bases and J lost 2; bases outside the gene matches: 9. The table came from immunoSEQ multiplex PCR; TCRdb's copy has only in-frame clones and leaves some out. The sample records 55,000 to 75,000 clones, around 92% being singletons. The sample comprised PBMCs. The V call is TRBV2, the J call TRBJ1-1; TRBD1 agrees at 8 bases. The sequence was collected from a human donor in good health. Some clones in this sample may be carry-over from other donors' samples. CDR3 amino acids: CASTLEGQVNTEAFF. CDR3 nucleotides: TGTGCCAGCACCCTGGAGGGACAGGTAAACACTGAAGCTTTCTTT. The full variable domain, rest sourced from reference TRBV2 and TRBJ1-1, is EPEVTQTPSHQVTQMGQEVILRCVPISNHLYFYWYRQILGQKVEFLVSFYNNEISEKSEIFDDQFSVERPDGSNFTLKIRSTKLEDSAMYFCASTLEGQVNTEAFFGQGTRLTVV.